A selection of T cell receptor beta chains follows, all from one sample in a study of T cells after yellow fever vaccination. TCRdb used MiXCR to reprocess the 5' RACE reads, holding one entry per CDR3 protein. Counted here are 250,000 or so distinct CDR3 sequences, 6% to 7.5% occurring once; the ten biggest clones make up roughly 0.86%. The sample in question was CD4+ T cells sorted from PBMCs, obtained 15 days after the yellow fever booster vaccination. These receptors were taken from a man under 40 who received the YFV17D yellow fever vaccine. Both conserved end residues are part of each CDR3. The D gene is left open where the match is weak. Clone size is stated in some rows and not others, as once, few, many or a class when expanded.

d_gene,j_gene,v_gene,abundance,CDR3aa,CDR3nt
.,TRBJ2-1,TRBV21-1,.,CASSSLCSGHCYNEQFF,TGTGCCAGCAGCTCCCTTTGTTCGGGGCACTGTTACAATGAGCAGTTCTTC
.,TRBJ2-6,TRBV7-9,once,CASSRGDPGANVLTF,TGTGCCAGCAGCCGAGGCGATCCCGGGGCCAACGTCCTGACTTTC
.,TRBJ2-1,TRBV6-1,many,CASSAGGVRSSYNEQFF,TGTGCCAGCAGTGCCGGGGGAGTTCGAAGCTCCTACAATGAGCAGTTCTTC
.,TRBJ1-1,TRBV5-6,.,CASRSTDRPEAFF,TGTGCCAGCCGCTCGACAGACAGGCCTGAAGCTTTCTTT
TRBD2,TRBJ2-1,TRBV7-2,many,CASSSNPGGAQFF,TGTGCCAGCAGCTCAAACCCCGGGGGGGCGCAGTTCTTC
.,TRBJ1-1,TRBV6-5,many,CASSYRFSQGGSEESFF,TGTGCCAGCAGTTACCGATTTTCCCAGGGTGGGTCGGAAGAATCTTTCTTT
TRBD1,TRBJ1-2,TRBV11-3,many,CASSLIIQDRGTTNYGYTF,TGTGCCAGCAGCTTAATAATCCAGGACAGGGGAACTACTAACTATGGCTACACCTTC
.,TRBJ2-2,TRBV7-6,few,CASSLPLGELFF,TGTGCCAGCAGCTTACCCCTAGGGGAGCTGTTTTTT
.,TRBJ1-3,TRBV7-2,.,CASSLGNTGQNTIYF,TGTGCCAGCAGCTTAGGAAATACGGGACAAAACACCATATATTTT
TRBD2,TRBJ2-3,TRBV10-3,many,CAISGGGRGRTDTQYF,TGTGCCATCAGTGGGGGGGGACGGGGCCGCACAGATACGCAGTATTTT
TRBD2,TRBJ2-5,TRBV29-1,few,CSVDNSGRAPSGFF,TGCAGCGTGGATAATAGCGGGAGGGCACCCTCGGGTTTTTTC
.,TRBJ2-7,TRBV7-8,.,CASSFQDPHEQYF,TGTGCCAGCAGCTTCCAGGACCCGCACGAGCAGTACTTC
TRBD1,TRBJ2-7,TRBV5-1,.,CASRLTRDSGSYEQYF,TGCGCCAGCAGATTGACCCGGGACAGCGGTTCCTACGAGCAGTACTTC
.,TRBJ2-3,TRBV20-1,few,CSARDLRRPPPSTDTQYF,TGCAGTGCTAGAGATCTCAGGCGACCCCCCCCTAGCACAGATACGCAGTATTTT
.,TRBJ2-1,TRBV5-7,.,CARRPGLLGEQFF,TGTGCCAGGAGACCCGGGCTCCTCGGGGAGCAGTTCTTC
.,TRBJ1-5,TRBV29-1,.,CSGKQPLNQPQHF,TGCAGCGGCAAACAACCACTAAATCAGCCCCAGCATTTT
.,TRBJ1-5,TRBV6-2/TRBV6-3,few,CASSYLWSQPQHF,TGTGCCAGCAGTTACTTGTGGAGTCAGCCCCAGCATTTT
.,TRBJ2-7,TRBV30,many,CAWGGGALYEQYF,TGTGCCTGGGGTGGGGGTGCCCTATACGAGCAGTACTTC
.,TRBJ2-1,TRBV5-1,.,CASRSGAVDEQFF,TGCGCCAGCAGATCCGGGGCAGTCGATGAGCAGTTCTTC
TRBD2,TRBJ2-1,TRBV30,few,CAWKAGGLREQFF,TGTGCCTGGAAGGCGGGAGGGCTTCGGGAGCAGTTCTTC
.,TRBJ2-5,TRBV7-2,few,CASSLAWQETQYF,TGTGCCAGCAGCTTAGCCTGGCAAGAGACCCAGTACTTC
.,TRBJ2-4,TRBV24-1,many,CATSAGPGNIQYF,TGTGCCACCAGTGCTGGCCCGGGCAACATTCAGTACTTC
.,TRBJ2-7,TRBV7-7,.,CASSFQGSGEQYF,TGTGCCAGCAGCTTTCAGGGGTCTGGCGAGCAGTACTTC
.,TRBJ1-1,TRBV28,.,CASRGSGVNTEAFF,TGTGCCAGCAGGGGCAGTGGAGTGAACACTGAAGCTTTCTTT
TRBD2,TRBJ2-7,TRBV12-3/TRBV12-4,many,CASSPGTSGIHEQYF,TGTGCCAGCAGTCCCGGGACTAGCGGGATACACGAGCAGTACTTC
.,TRBJ1-1,TRBV18,few,CASYGLGVRTEAFF,TGTGCCAGCTACGGTCTGGGGGTTAGAACTGAAGCTTTCTTT
.,TRBJ2-7,TRBV5-6,many,CASSSGPYEQYF,TGTGCCAGCAGCTCCGGACCTTACGAGCAGTACTTC
TRBD2,TRBJ2-3,TRBV15,.,CVTSRELAGSTDTQYF,TGTGTCACCAGCAGAGAACTAGCGGGAAGCACGGATACGCAGTATTTT
TRBD1,TRBJ2-3,TRBV5-1,few,CASSFKTGATDTQYF,TGCGCCAGCAGCTTCAAGACAGGGGCGACAGATACGCAGTATTTT
.,TRBJ2-2,TRBV5-4,.,CASSTGLGFTGELFF,TGTGCCAGCAGCACAGGACTGGGCTTCACCGGGGAGCTGTTTTTT
.,TRBJ2-3,TRBV7-2,many,CASSSGGDTQYF,TGTGCCAGCAGCTCTGGGGGAGATACGCAGTATTTT
.,TRBJ2-7,TRBV4-2,many,CASSQGGESSYEQYF,TGTGCCAGCAGCCAAGGGGGAGAGAGCTCCTACGAGCAGTACTTC
.,TRBJ2-7,TRBV28,.,CASSLKGPWEQYF,TGTGCCAGCAGTTTAAAAGGTCCGTGGGAGCAGTACTTC
.,TRBJ2-1,TRBV5-1,many,CASSIGQNNEQFF,TGCGCCAGCAGCATAGGACAGAACAATGAGCAGTTCTTC
TRBD2,TRBJ2-1,TRBV10-3,.,CAIKPAGGPGNEQFF,TGTGCCATCAAACCAGCGGGAGGGCCTGGAAATGAGCAGTTCTTC
.,TRBJ1-1,TRBV30,.,CAWRSEGNTEAFF,TGTGCCTGGAGGAGTGAGGGGAACACTGAAGCTTTCTTT
.,TRBJ2-1,TRBV7-2,.,CASSLTPHEQFF,TGTGCCAGCAGCTTAACACCCCATGAGCAGTTCTTC
.,TRBJ2-1,TRBV18,many,CASSPDDLSGEQFF,TGTGCCAGCTCACCAGACGACCTTAGCGGTGAGCAGTTCTTC